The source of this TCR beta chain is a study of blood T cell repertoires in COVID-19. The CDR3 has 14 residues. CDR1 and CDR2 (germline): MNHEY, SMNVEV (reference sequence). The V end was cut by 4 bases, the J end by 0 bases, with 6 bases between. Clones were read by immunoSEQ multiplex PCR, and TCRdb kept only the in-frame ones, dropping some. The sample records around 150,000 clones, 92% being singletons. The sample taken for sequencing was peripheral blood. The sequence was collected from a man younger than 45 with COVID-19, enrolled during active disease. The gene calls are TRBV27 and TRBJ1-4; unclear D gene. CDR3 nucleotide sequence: TGTGCCAGCAGTTCTTCCTCAACTAATGAAAAACTGTTTTTT. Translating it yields CASSSSSTNEKLFF.